This TCR beta chain stems from a study of cytomegalovirus exposure and HLA in healthy donors. Study results and caveats: Later analysis revealed greater clonal expansion in HLA-associated TCR beta chains than in equally common others.

Primers for the PCR totalled 60 Vbeta and 13 Jbeta. Sequencing used immunoSEQ multiplex PCR; TCRdb keeps in-frame clones, though not all of them. The sample lists about 160,000 clones, 77% seen once, with more than 2% in the top ten. In germline, CDR1 is SGHTA, CDR2 FQGNSA. The CDR3 contains 15 residues. V dropped 2 bases and J dropped 9 bases, with 14 bases sitting between them. As for this clone: Its matching antigen is unknown.

This chain uses TRBV7-2 with TRBJ1-6; D is unresolved. Sequenced material: PBMCs. This clonotype originated in a man between 45 and 60 years old in good health and CMV-seropositive. The CDR3 loop reads CASSLQAFGVSPLHF. The CDR3 nucleotides read TGTGCCAGCAGCTTACAAGCTTTCGGGGTTTCACCCCTCCACTTT.